Presented here are 8 T cell receptor beta chains from one specimen sequenced in a study of shared clonotypes between healthy human individuals. Profiling relied on immunoSEQ multiplex PCR, and the TCRdb table lists in-frame clones only, not all of them. Among some 2,100,000 clones listed, about 93% were seen once. Naive CD8 cells comprised CD45RO-negative, CCR7-positively selected cells, excluding terminally differentiated effector memory CD45RA+ cells. Sequenced material: naive CD8+ T cells from PBMCs. Source of these receptors: a man younger than 35 in good health. Some clones in this sample may be carry-over from other donors' samples.

The chain has TRBV5-1 and TRBJ2-6; a weak D match, TRBD1 (6 bases). The CDR3 consists of 18 residues. The germline CDR1 and CDR2 sequences are SGHRS and YFSETQ. V dropped 0 bases and J dropped 2 bases, with 15 bases sitting between them. The CDR3 loop reads CASSLELGGKTGANVLTF. The DNA for the CDR3 is TGCGCCAGCAGCTTGGAGCTAGGGGGAAAGACTGGGGCCAACGTCCTGACTTTC.

This chain links TRBV19 with TRBJ2-5; TRBD2 agrees at 8 bases. CDR3 size: 14 residues. Germline V gene data show CDR1 as LNHDA and CDR2 as SQIVND (reference sequence). With V trimmed by 7 bases and J by 1 base, 5 bases remained unmatched. In nucleotides, the CDR3 is TGTGCCAGTACGTGGGCGGGAGGCCAAGAGACCCAGTACTTC. It yields the protein CASTWAGGQETQYF.

This chain uses TRBV2 with TRBJ2-5; TRBD2 agrees at 9 bases. Germline lookup yields CDR1 SNHLY and CDR2 FYNNEI. The trim removed 1 base at V and 0 bases at J, leaving 6 bases unmatched. The length of the CDR3 is 17 residues. CDR3 sequence: CASSEGLAGTYQETQYF. For the CDR3, the DNA is TGTGCCAGCAGTGAAGGCCTAGCGGGAACTTACCAAGAGACCCAGTACTTC.

This clone was detected once. The rearrangement joins TRBV7-6 to TRBJ1-4; a weak D match, TRBD1 (5 bases). This CDR3 comprises 15 residues. The ends were cut back, 4 bases at V and 0 bases at J, with 9 bases in the middle. The germline CDR1 and CDR2 sequences are SGHVS and FNYEAQ. The CDR3 region has the DNA TGTGCCAGCAGCTGGCAGGGATCAACTAATGAAAAACTGTTTTTT. As protein: CASSWQGSTNEKLFF.

The rearrangement uses TRBV28 and TRBJ2-5, with D perhaps matching TRBD2 (6 bases). Germline-derived CDR1 and CDR2 are MDHEN and SYDVKM. V was cut by 6 bases and J by 2 bases, with 19 bases left in between. CDR3 size: 16 residues. CDR3 nucleotide sequence: TGTGCCAGCAGAAAATTCCCTTCTAGCGAACAAGAGACCCAGTACTTC. It codes for CASRKFPSSEQETQYF. Based on the CDR3 plus reference TRBV28 and TRBJ2-5, the full variable domain is DVKVTQSSRYLVKRTGEKVFLECVQDMDHENMFWYRQDPGLGLRLIYFSYDVKMKEKGDIPEGYSVSREKKERFSLILESASTNQTSMYLCASRKFPSSEQETQYFGPGTRLLVL.

The V and J genes are TRBV27 and TRBJ2-7; tentatively, D is TRBD2 (5 bases). V lost 5 bases and J lost 2, with 13 bases in between. The CDR3 is 14 residues long. Germline V gene data show CDR1 as MNHEY and CDR2 as SMNVEV (reference sequence). The CDR3, as DNA: TGTGCCAGCAGTCCCTTACTAGGGACCTACGAGCAGTACTTC. Translating gives CASSPLLGTYEQYF.

This chain connects TRBV10-3 to TRBJ1-2; D is possibly TRBD1 (5 bases). V lost 0 bases to trimming and J lost 3 bases, with 11 bases between them. CDR3 length: 15 residues. Germline CDR1 reads ENHRY; CDR2 reads SYGVKD. The CDR3 DNA reads as TGTGCCATCAGTGAGTCGTTCGGGGGAGACTATGGCTACACCTTC. Its protein is CAISESFGGDYGYTF.

J is TRBJ2-5 and V is TRBV10-3; no clear D. V was shortened by 2 bases and J by 1 base, with 8 bases between the two germline ends. This CDR3 is 14 amino acids long. Germline CDR1 and CDR2: ENHRY and SYGVKD. The CDR3 loop reads CAISEMMTQETQYF. CDR3 sequence (DNA): TGTGCCATCAGTGAGATGATGACCCAAGAGACCCAGTACTTC.